This record looks at one T cell receptor beta chain sequence and its context. The antigen remains unidentified. This sample stems from a study of cytomegalovirus exposure and HLA in healthy donors. Study results and limitations: The number of N-insertions in an Asian-associated ancestry cluster was reportedly below the roughly 620-donor mean in a later analysis. Accounts indicate the classifier identified cytomegalovirus status with strong specificity and sensitivity.

The PCR made use of 60 Vbeta and 13 Jbeta primers. Here immunoSEQ multiplex PCR was the method, and the copy in TCRdb shows in-frame clones only, minus some. The table lists more than 80,000 clones, about three quarters of them singletons, with roughly 6% in the top ten. CDR3 length: 18 residues. Germline CDR1 is SGDLS and CDR2 is YYNGEE. Trimming shortened V by 2 bases and J by 4 bases, and 23 bases separated the two germline ends. The chain is built from TRBV9 and TRBJ2-3, with D perhaps TRBD2 (7 bases). The sequencing sample was made of PBMCs. The sequence derives from a woman aged 45 to 65 in good health and CMV-seropositive. DNA of the CDR3: TGTGCCAGCAGCGTTGGGGGGGCGGGCAGGGGTTATTCAGATACGCAGTATTTT. Its translation is CASSVGGAGRGYSDTQYF. Together with reference TRBV9 and TRBJ2-3, the CDR3 gives the full variable domain: DSGVTQTPKHLITATGQRVTLRCSPRSGDLSVYWYQQSLDQGLQFLIQYYNGEERAKGNILERFSAQQFPDLHSELNLSSLELGDSALYFCASSVGGAGRGYSDTQYFGPGTRLTVL.